The 19 T cell receptor beta chains reported below all come from one sample, sequenced in a study of OX40 agonist ivuxolimab in advanced cancers. Measured with immunoSEQ multiplex PCR; TCRdb has only the in-frame clones, and not every one. The table lists 100,000 or so clones, roughly nine tenths of them singletons, with about 0.82% in the top ten. The starting material was CD4+ or CD8+ T cells sorted from blood, obtained in a trial of the OX40 agonist ivuxolimab. These receptors came from an adult with an advanced solid tumor such as melanoma, head and neck, liver or kidney cancer.

This chain links TRBV6-6 with TRBJ1-2, with no clear D. The V end was cut by 4 bases, the J end by 2 bases, with 8 bases between. The CDR3 is made up of 13 amino acids. Germline-derived CDR1 and CDR2 are MNHNY and SVGAGI (reference sequence). This CDR3 reads CASSFQENYGYTF. As DNA, the CDR3 is TGTGCCAGCAGTTTCCAGGAAAACTATGGCTACACCTTC.

V is TRBV7-9 and J is TRBJ2-1; D unresolved. Germline lookup yields CDR1 SEHNR and CDR2 FQNEAQ (reference sequence). The CDR3 has 13 amino acids. The V end lost 10 bases, the J end lost 0 bases, and 10 bases lay between the germline ends. The CDR3 is CAIGQSSYNEQFF. The CDR3 DNA follows: TGTGCCATCGGGCAGAGCTCCTACAATGAGCAGTTCTTC. The full variable domain, its missing parts supplied by reference TRBV7-9 and TRBJ2-1, is DTGVSQNPRHKITKRGQNVTFRCDPISEHNRLYWYRQTLGQGPEFLTYFQNEAQLEKSRLLSDRFSAERPKGSFSTLEIQRTEQGDSAMYLCAIGQSSYNEQFFGPGTRLTVL.

The chain combines TRBV4-3 with TRBJ1-4; no clear D. The V gene's germline CDR1 is LGHNA and CDR2 YSLEER. V was clipped by 0 bases and J by 7 bases, with 15 bases between them. The CDR3 is made up of 16 amino acids. CDR3 sequence (DNA): TGCGCCAGCAGCCAAGATGGAGGGCCCTTAAGTGAAAAACTGTTTTTT. Translated: CASSQDGGPLSEKLFF.

The genes are TRBV13 and TRBJ1-6; possibly TRBD1 for D (6 bases). Germline V gene sequence: CDR1 PRHDT, CDR2 FYEKMQ (reference sequence). This CDR3 contains 14 residues. V was pared by 5 bases and J by 5 bases, with 10 bases between. CDR3 DNA sequence: TGTGCCAGCAGCGTCCGGGACAATAATTCACCCCTCCACTTT. Translated, it gives CASSVRDNNSPLHF.

The chain carries TRBV21-1 and TRBJ1-1. TRBV21-1 is a known pseudogene. This CDR3 has 13 amino acids. CDR3 sequence reads: CASGAALNTEAFF. DNA of the CDR3: TGTGCCAGCGGAGCGGCGCTGAACACTGAAGCTTTCTTT.

This clone showed up just once. This chain connects TRBV6-5 to TRBJ2-5, with TRBD1 identical over 10 bases. The V and J ends lost 0 bases and 5 bases, in that order; junction bases with no gene match: 6. CDR1 and CDR2 (germline): MNHEY, SVGAGI. This CDR3 spans 16 amino acids. The CDR3 nucleotides read TGTGCCAGCAGTTACTCGGGACAGGGGCTGGGGGAGACCCAGTACTTC. Translation: CASSYSGQGLGETQYF.

This clone was seen just once. The CDR3 nucleotides are TGTGCCAGCAGCTTGGCTGGGACTAGCGCCTACGAGCAGTACTTC. The encoded protein is CASSLAGTSAYEQYF. V is TRBV5-4 and J is TRBJ2-5; TRBD2 matches at 10 bases. The J call may be incorrect, as the DNA end agrees better with TRBJ2-7. Germline values: CDR1 SGHNT, CDR2 YYREEE (reference sequence). The CDR3 spans 15 residues.

In nucleotides, the CDR3 is TGTGCCAGCAGCCAACCGGCGAAAGAGCAGTTCTTC. This translates into CASSQPAKEQFF. The chain recombines TRBV4-2 with TRBJ2-1, with D unresolved. Per the germline V gene, CDR1 is LGHNA and CDR2 is YNFKEQ. The V end lost 2 bases, the J end lost 10 bases, and 9 bases lay between the germline ends. The CDR3 runs 12 residues.

The chain is built from TRBV2 and TRBJ2-1; D may be TRBD2 (6 bases). CDR1 SNHLY and CDR2 FYNNEI come from the germline V gene. The V and J ends lost 3 bases and 1 base respectively, with 10 bases between them. This CDR3 is built from 15 residues. The CDR3 coding sequence is TGTGCCAGCAGTGACCGCGGGGCTTCCTACAATGAGCAGTTCTTC. It is translated as CASSDRGASYNEQFF.

This clone has only a few counts. The chain joins TRBV19 to TRBJ2-6; TRBD1 might be the D (6 bases). V was shortened by 8 bases and J by 0 bases, with 17 bases between the two germline ends. The CDR3 extends over 17 amino acids. Germline loops: CDR1 LNHDA, CDR2 SQIVND (reference sequence). The CDR3 reads CASQRTAEHSGANVLTF. In DNA, the CDR3 is TGTGCCAGTCAACGGACAGCAGAACACTCTGGGGCCAACGTCCTGACTTTC.

J is TRBJ1-1 and V is TRBV19; D ambiguous. The ends were cut back, 3 bases at V and 1 base at J, with 6 bases in the middle. This CDR3 has 13 residues. CDR1 and CDR2 (germline): LNHDA, SQIVND (reference sequence). The CDR3 DNA follows: TGTGCCAGTAGTATTCAGACGAACACTGAAGCTTTCTTT. Translating it yields CASSIQTNTEAFF.

CDR3: CASSLGADTQYF. In DNA form, the CDR3 reads TGTGCCAGCAGCTTGGGGGCAGATACGCAGTATTTT. The chain has TRBV7-2 and TRBJ2-3; either TRBD1 or TRBD2 may fit D (5 bases each). Per germline, CDR1 SGHTA and CDR2 FQGNSA. The V and J ends lost 3 bases and 4 bases respectively, with 5 bases between them. The CDR3 has 12 residues.

Concerning this clone: At one end, the junction sequence differs from germline, possibly due to a read error. The V gene is TRBV7-7, the J gene TRBJ2-3, with D perhaps TRBD2 (5 bases). Germline V CDR1 and CDR2: SSHAT, FNYEAQ (reference sequence). CDR3 length equals 13 residues. CDR3 region: CASSLAQWDTQYF. CDR3 coding DNA: TGTGCTAGCAGCTTAGCGCAATGGGATACGCAGTATTTT.

The chain joins TRBV5-1 to TRBJ1-2; no definite D call. Germline loops: CDR1 SGHRS, CDR2 YFSETQ. CDR3 size: 14 residues. Trimming stripped 4 bases from V and 4 bases from J, with 14 bases between. The DNA of the CDR3 is TGCGCCAGCAGCCCCGGGGTTCTGGGCTATGGCTACACCTTC. Its translation is CASSPGVLGYGYTF.

The gene calls are TRBV2 and TRBJ2-7; 13 bases match TRBD2. The J segment lost 6 bases and the V segment lost 4 bases, leaving 3 bases of the junction unmatched. The CDR3 extends over 14 amino acids. Germline V CDR1 and CDR2: SNHLY, FYNNEI. The CDR3 region is CASSGLAGGSEQYV. The CDR3 bases are TGTGCCAGCAGTGGACTAGCGGGAGGATCCGAGCAGTACGTC.

The chain is built from TRBV6-1 and TRBJ2-6, with D hard to call. This CDR3 has 19 amino acids. The V gene's germline CDR1 is MNHNS and CDR2 SASEGT. The germline V and J ends were trimmed by 3 bases and 1 base, with 19 bases remaining between them. CDR3 amino acids: CASSDGAGWLGSGANVLTF. CDR3 sequence (DNA): TGTGCCAGCAGTGATGGCGCTGGGTGGCTGGGGTCTGGGGCCAACGTCCTGACTTTC.

A single count supports this clone. V gene TRBV7-2 combines with J gene TRBJ2-1; D not resolved. The CDR3 covers 14 residues. Trimming took 4 bases from V and 10 from J, leaving 17 bases between them. Germline values: CDR1 SGHTA, CDR2 FQGNSA. For the CDR3, the DNA is TGTGCCAGCAGCTCCTTATTTTCTAGTAACGAGCAGTTCTTC. Translation: CASSSLFSSNEQFF.

The rearrangement uses TRBV5-6 and TRBJ2-1; maybe TRBD2 (6 bases). Trimming removed 4 bases from V and 8 bases from J, with 19 bases in between. CDR1 and CDR2 (germline): SGHDT, YYEEEE. CDR3 length: 15 amino acids. CDR3 DNA sequence: TGTGCCAGCAGCAGGCCGGGACTTGGGCAGGATGAGCAGTTCTTC. Translation: CASSRPGLGQDEQFF.

The rearrangement links TRBV9 to TRBJ2-1; D perhaps matches TRBD2 (6 bases). The CDR3 totals 16 residues. V lost 0 bases to trimming and J lost 2 bases, with 12 bases between them. The germline CDR1 and CDR2 sequences are SGDLS and YYNGEE. CDR3 loop: CASSVAEGGPYNEQFF. The CDR3 DNA follows: TGTGCCAGCAGCGTAGCTGAGGGAGGCCCCTACAATGAGCAGTTCTTC. The full variable domain, with the rest looked up from reference TRBV9 and TRBJ2-1, is DSGVTQTPKHLITATGQRVTLRCSPRSGDLSVYWYQQSLDQGLQFLIQYYNGEERAKGNILERFSAQQFPDLHSELNLSSLELGDSALYFCASSVAEGGPYNEQFFGPGTRLTVL.